This TCR beta chain originates from a study of beta chain features in type 1 diabetes. Study-level findings and limits: Researchers report that Type 1 diabetes patients had moderately but significantly shorter TCRB CDR3s across all four CD4+ subsets. Comparison showed that naive, central memory and Treg TCRB repertoires appeared more similar among patients than among healthy donors.

This CDR3 is 12 amino acids long. Germline V lookup: CDR1 MNHEY, CDR2 SVGAGI. The V and J ends lost 2 bases and 3 bases respectively, with 4 bases between them. Details on this clone: Antigen unknown.

Sequencing targeted expressed TCRB transcripts, as all isolated RNA had been reverse transcribed. TCRdb's table, derived via immunoSEQ multiplex PCR, lists solely in-frame clones and lacks some. This sample carries roughly 730,000 clones, over 10% of them seen once, and the ten largest clones take approximately 0.022%. The source material was naive CD4+ T cells from blood. This TCR derives from a man aged 18 to 30 with type 1 diabetes. The J gene is TRBJ2-5, the V gene TRBV6-5; D not certain. CDR3 in amino acids: CASSYTEETQYF. The CDR3 nucleotides are TGTGCCAGCAGTTACACGGAAGAGACCCAGTACTTC.